This TCR beta chain was recovered during a study of shared clonotypes between healthy human individuals. Germline-derived CDR1 and CDR2 are MNHNY and SVGAGI (reference sequence). This CDR3 has 15 residues. Trimming took 4 bases from V and 1 from J, leaving 11 bases between them. Study observations and caveats: It was observed that roughly 5% of naive CD4 clonotypes were shared across several donors. Only a few donors were included, so the genetic and exposure-history diversity represented was limited.

Repertoires were generated with immunoSEQ multiplex PCR, while TCRdb's copy carries only in-frame clones and drops some. The data show more than 150,000 clones, 65% to 70% seen once. In its sample, this clone was seen once. Its antigen is not known. The V call is TRBV6-6, the J call TRBJ2-1; the D is unclear. The specimen sequenced was memory CD4+ T cells sorted from blood. The sample's subset: CD45RA-negative fraction. The origin of this receptor is a man aged 25-45 years in good health. CDR3 sequence: CASSFRAGSYNEQFF. CDR3 DNA sequence: TGTGCCAGCAGTTTCCGAGCCGGATCCTACAATGAGCAGTTCTTC.